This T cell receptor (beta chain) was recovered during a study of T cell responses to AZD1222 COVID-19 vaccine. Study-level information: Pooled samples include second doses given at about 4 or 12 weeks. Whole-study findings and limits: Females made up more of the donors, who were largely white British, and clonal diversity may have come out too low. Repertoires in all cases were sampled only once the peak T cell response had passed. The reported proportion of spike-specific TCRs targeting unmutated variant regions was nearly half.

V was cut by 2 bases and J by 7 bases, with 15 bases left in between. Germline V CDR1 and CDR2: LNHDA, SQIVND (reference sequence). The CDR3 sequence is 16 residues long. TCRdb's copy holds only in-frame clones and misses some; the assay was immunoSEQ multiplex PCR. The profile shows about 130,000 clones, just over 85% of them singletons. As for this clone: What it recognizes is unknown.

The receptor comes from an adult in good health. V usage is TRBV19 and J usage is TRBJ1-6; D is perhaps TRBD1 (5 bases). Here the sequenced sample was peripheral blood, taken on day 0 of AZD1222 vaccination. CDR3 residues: CASSIPRDWRNSPLHF. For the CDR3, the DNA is TGTGCCAGTAGTATACCCAGGGACTGGCGGAATTCACCCCTCCACTTT.